This T cell receptor (beta chain) was sequenced for a study of blood T cell repertoires in COVID-19. The CDR3 has 16 residues. As processed by the authors: Nucleated cell counts were estimated from reference gene primer amplification. The repertoire was sequenced with immunoSEQ multiplex PCR; TCRdb's copy has only in-frame clones and lacks some. Clone size and V and J calls were adopted from that table, with D and trimming inferred from the DNA. The sample consists of 390,000 or so clones, approximately 92% of them appearing once. This clone occurred a few times. This chain connects TRBV21-1 to TRBJ2-3; the DNA was not compared with TRBD1, the D call given in the table. TRBV21-1 is recorded as a pseudogene. The receptor's source is a young man who had recovered from COVID-19. The specimen was PBMCs or T cells enriched from blood (not recorded which). CDR3 bases: TGTGCCAGCAGCAAAGGGGGACAGGGGGCAACAGATACGCAGTATTTT. It translates to CASSKGGQGATDTQYF.